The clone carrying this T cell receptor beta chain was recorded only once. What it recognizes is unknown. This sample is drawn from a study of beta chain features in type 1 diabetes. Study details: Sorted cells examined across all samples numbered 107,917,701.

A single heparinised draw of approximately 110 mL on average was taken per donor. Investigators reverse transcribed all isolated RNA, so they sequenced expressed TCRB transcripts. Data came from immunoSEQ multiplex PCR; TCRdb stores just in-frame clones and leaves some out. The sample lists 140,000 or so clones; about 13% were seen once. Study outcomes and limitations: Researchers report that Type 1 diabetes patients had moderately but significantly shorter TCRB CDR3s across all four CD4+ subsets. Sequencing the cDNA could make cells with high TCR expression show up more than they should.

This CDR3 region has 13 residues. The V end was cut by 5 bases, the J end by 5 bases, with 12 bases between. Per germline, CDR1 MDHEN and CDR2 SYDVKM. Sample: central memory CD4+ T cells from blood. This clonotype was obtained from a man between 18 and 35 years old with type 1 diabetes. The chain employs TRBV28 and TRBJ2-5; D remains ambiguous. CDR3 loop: CASSLSAAETQYF. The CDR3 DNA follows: TGTGCCAGCAGTCTCTCGGCCGCGGAGACCCAGTACTTC.